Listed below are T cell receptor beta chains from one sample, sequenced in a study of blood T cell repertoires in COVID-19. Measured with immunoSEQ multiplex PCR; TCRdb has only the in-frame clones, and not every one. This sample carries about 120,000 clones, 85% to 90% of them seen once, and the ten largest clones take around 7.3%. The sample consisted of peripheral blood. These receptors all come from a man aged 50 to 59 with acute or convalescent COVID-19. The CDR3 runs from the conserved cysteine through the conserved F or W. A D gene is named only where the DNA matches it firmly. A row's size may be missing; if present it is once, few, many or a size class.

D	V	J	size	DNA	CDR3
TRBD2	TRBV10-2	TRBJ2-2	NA	TGCGCCAGCAGGGGTAGCGGGAGTTCTCTCGGGGAGCTGTTTTTT	CASRGSGSSLGELFF
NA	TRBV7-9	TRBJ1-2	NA	TGTGCCAGCAGCCCCCGGAGCGAGGCGGGCTATGGCTACACCTTC	CASSPRSEAGYGYTF
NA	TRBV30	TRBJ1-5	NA	TGTGCCTGGAGTGTACACGAGGGGGGGGGTCAGCCCCAGCATTTT	CAWSVHEGGGQPQHF
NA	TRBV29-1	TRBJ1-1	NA	TGCAGCGGCCGAAGAGGGTCTGAAGCTTTCTTT	CSGRRGSEAFF
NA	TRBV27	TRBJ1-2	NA	TGTGCCAGCAGTTTATCTGAACAGGGTCGAGACTCCAACTATGGCTACACCTTC	CASSLSEQGRDSNYGYTF
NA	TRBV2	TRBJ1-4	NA	TGTGCCAGCAGTGAATACGGGTTTGGTGAAAAACTGTTTTTT	CASSEYGFGEKLFF
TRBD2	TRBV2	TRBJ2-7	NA	TGTGCCAGCAGGTCTAGCGGAGCGTCCTACGAGCAGTACTTC	CASRSSGASYEQYF
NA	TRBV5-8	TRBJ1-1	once	TGTGCCAGCAGCGTGCGGACAGTTATCGCTTTCTTT	CASSVRTVIAFF
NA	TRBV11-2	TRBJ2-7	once	TGTGCCAGCAGCTTAGATTCAGGTTCTGGGTACGAGCAGTACTTC	CASSLDSGSGYEQYF
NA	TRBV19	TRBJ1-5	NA	TGTGCCAGTAGTAATGGACACTTTAATTATCAGCCCCAGCATTTT	CASSNGHFNYQPQHF
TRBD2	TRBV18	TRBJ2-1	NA	TGTGCCAGCTCACCACCTAGCGGGAGGAACTCCTACAATGAGCAGTTCTTC	CASSPPSGRNSYNEQFF
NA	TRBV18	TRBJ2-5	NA	TGTGCCAGCTCACTCTATCAAGAGACCCAGTACTTC	CASSLYQETQYF
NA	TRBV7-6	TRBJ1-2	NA	TGTGCCAGCAGCGCTGACAGGCTTGGCTACACCTTC	CASSADRLGYTF
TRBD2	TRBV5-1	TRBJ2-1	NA	TGCGCCAGCAGCTTGGGAAGTGGTTTAGGGACTAGCGGATTCCACGGGGATGAGCAGTTCTTC	CASSLGSGLGTSGFHGDEQFF
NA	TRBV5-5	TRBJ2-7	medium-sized	TGTGCCAGCAGCTTTGGGGGCACCTACGAGCAGTACTTC	CASSFGGTYEQYF
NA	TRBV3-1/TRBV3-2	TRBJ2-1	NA	TGTGCCAGCAGCCAGGCGCAGGTCTCGTGGCAGTTCTTC	CASSQAQVSWQFF
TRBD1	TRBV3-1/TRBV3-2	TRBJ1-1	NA	TGTGCCAGCAGCCGCTGGCAGGGGGGTACGAGTGAAGCTTTCTTT	CASSRWQGGTSEAFF
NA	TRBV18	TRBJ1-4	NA	TGTGCCAGCTCGCCTTCGGGGTTTCCTGAAAAACTGTTTTTT	CASSPSGFPEKLFF
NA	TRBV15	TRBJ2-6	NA	TGTGCCACCAGCGTTCCAATGGACACTATTGCCTCTGGGGCCAACGTCCTGACTTTC	CATSVPMDTIASGANVLTF
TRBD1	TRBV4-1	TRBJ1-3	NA	TGCGCCAGCAGCCAAGAGGTGGTGGGGACAGGGAGAAACACCATATATTTT	CASSQEVVGTGRNTIYF
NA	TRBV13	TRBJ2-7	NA	TGTGCCAGCAGCCAAAGGAGCTCCTACGAGCAGTACTTC	CASSQRSSYEQYF
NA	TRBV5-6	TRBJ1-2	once	TGTGCCAGCAGCTTGACACAGACTAACTATGGCTACACCTTC	CASSLTQTNYGYTF
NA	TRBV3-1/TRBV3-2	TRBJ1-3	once	TGTGCCAGCAGCCAAGAAATGTTGCGCCTCTCTGGAAACACCATATATTTT	CASSQEMLRLSGNTIYF